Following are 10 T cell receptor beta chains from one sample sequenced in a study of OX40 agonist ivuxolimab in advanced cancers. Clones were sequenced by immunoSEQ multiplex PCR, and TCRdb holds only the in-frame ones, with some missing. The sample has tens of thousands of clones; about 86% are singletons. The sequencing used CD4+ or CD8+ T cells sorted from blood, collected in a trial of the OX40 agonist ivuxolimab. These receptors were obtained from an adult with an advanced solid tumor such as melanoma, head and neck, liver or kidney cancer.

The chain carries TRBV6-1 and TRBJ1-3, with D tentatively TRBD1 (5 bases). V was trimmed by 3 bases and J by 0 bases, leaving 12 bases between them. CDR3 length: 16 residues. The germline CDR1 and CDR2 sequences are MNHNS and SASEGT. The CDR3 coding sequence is TGTGCCAGCAGTGAGGTGGGGCTAAGCTCTGGAAACACCATATATTTT. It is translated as CASSEVGLSSGNTIYF.

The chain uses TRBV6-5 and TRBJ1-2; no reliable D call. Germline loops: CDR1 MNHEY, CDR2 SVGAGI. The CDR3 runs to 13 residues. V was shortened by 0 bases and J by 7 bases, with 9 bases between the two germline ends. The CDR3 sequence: CASSYSGKPGYTF. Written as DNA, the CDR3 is TGTGCCAGCAGTTACTCGGGGAAACCTGGCTACACCTTC.

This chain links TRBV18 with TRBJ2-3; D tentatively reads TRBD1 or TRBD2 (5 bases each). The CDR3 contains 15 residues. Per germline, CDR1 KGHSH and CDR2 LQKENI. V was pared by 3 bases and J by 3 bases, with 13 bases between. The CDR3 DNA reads TGTGCCAGCTCACCTTCGGGGCGGATAACAGATACGCAGTATTTT. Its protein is CASSPSGRITDTQYF.

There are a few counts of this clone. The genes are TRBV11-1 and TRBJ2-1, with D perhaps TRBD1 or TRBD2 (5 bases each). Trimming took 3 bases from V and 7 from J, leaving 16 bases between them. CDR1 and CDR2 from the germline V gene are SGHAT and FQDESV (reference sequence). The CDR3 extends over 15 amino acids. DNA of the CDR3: TGTGCCAGCAGCTTTGGTCAGGGAGACGTAAATGAGCAGTTCTTC. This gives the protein CASSFGQGDVNEQFF.

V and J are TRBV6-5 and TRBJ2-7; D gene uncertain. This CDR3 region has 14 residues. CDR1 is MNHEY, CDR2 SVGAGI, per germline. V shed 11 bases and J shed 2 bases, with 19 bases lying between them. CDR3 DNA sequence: TGTGCCGGCTTAGATCCCGATCCCCCCTACGAGCAGTACTTC. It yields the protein CAGLDPDPPYEQYF.

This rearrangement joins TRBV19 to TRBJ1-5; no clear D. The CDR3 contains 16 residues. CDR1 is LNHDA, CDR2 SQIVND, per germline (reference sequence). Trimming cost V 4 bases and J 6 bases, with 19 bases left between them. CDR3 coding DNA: TGTGCCAGTAGTAGCCCCCACTCCGGTCGCAGTCAGCCCCAGCATTTT. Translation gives CASSSPHSGRSQPQHF.

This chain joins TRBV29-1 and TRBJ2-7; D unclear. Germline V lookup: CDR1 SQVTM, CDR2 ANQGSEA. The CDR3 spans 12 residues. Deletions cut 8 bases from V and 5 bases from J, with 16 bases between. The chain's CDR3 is CSSKTAGNEQYF. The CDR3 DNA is TGCAGCTCTAAGACGGCAGGCAACGAGCAGTACTTC.

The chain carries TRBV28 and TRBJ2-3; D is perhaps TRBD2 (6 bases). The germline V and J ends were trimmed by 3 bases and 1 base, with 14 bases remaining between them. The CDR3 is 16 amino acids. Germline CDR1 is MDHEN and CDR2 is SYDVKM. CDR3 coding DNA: TGTGCCAGCAGTTTTCTGATAGCGGAAGGCACAGATACGCAGTATTTT. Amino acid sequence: CASSFLIAEGTDTQYF. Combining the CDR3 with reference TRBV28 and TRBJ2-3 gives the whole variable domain DVKVTQSSRYLVKRTGEKVFLECVQDMDHENMFWYRQDPGLGLRLIYFSYDVKMKEKGDIPEGYSVSREKKERFSLILESASTNQTSMYLCASSFLIAEGTDTQYFGPGTRLTVL.

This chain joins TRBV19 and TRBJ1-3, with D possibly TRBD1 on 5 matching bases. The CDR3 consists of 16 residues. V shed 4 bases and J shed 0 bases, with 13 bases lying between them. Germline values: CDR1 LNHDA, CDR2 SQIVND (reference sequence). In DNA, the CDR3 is TGTGCCAGTAGTACCCTTGGGGGAAGCTCTGGAAACACCATATATTTT. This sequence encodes CASSTLGGSSGNTIYF. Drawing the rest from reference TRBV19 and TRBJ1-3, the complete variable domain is DGGITQSPKYLFRKEGQNVTLSCEQNLNHDAMYWYRQDPGQGLRLIYYSQIVNDFQKGDIAEGYSVSREKKESFPLTVTSAQKNPTAFYLCASSTLGGSSGNTIYFGEGSWLTVV.

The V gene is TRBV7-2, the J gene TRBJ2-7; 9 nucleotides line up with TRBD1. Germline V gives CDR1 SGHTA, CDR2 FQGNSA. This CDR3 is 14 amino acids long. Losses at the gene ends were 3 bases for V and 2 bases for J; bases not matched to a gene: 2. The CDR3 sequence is CASSFNRGPYEQYF. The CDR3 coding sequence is TGTGCCAGCAGCTTCAACAGGGGGCCCTACGAGCAGTACTTC.